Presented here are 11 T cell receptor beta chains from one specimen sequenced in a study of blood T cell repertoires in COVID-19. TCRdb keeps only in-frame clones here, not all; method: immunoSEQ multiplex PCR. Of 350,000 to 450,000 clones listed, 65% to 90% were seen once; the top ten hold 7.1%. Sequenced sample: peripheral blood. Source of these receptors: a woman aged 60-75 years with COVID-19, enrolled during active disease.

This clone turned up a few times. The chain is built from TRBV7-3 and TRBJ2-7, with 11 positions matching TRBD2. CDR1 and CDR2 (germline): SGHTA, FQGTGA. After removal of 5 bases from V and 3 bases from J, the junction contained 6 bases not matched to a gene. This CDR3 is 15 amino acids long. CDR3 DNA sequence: TGTGCCAGCAGCCTAGCGGGGGGATCATTCTACGAGCAGTACTTC. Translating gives CASSLAGGSFYEQYF.

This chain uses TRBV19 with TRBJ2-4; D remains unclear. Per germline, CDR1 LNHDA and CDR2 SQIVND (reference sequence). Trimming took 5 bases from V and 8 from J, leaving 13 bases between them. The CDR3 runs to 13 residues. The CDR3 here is CASSPGPLDIQYF. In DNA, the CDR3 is TGTGCCAGTAGTCCTGGGCCCCTTGACATTCAGTACTTC.

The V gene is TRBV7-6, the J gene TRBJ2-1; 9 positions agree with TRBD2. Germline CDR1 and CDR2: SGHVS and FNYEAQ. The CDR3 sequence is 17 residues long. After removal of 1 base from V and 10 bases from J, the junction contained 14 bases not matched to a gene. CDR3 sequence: CASSLESLVAGAQEQFF. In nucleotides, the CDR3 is TGTGCCAGCAGCTTAGAGAGTTTGGTAGCGGGGGCCCAGGAGCAGTTCTTC.

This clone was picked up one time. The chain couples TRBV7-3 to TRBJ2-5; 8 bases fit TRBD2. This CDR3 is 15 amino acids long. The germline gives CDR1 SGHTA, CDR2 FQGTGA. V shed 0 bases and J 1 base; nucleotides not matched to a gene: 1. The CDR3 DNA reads TGTGCCAGCAGCTTAACCGGGGGGGCCCAAGAGACCCAGTACTTC. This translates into CASSLTGGAQETQYF.

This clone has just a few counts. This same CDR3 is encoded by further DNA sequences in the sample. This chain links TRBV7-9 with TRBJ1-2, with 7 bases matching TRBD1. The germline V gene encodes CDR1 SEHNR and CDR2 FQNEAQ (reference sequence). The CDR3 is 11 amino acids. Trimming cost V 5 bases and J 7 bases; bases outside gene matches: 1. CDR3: CASSRQGGYTF. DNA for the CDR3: TGTGCCAGCAGCCGACAGGGTGGCTACACCTTC.

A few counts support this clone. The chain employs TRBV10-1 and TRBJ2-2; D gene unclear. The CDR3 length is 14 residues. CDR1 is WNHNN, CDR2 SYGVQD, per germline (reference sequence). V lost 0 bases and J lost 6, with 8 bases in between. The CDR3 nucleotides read TGCGCCAGCAGTGAGTCGAGTTATGCCGGGGAGCTGTTTTTT. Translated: CASSESSYAGELFF.

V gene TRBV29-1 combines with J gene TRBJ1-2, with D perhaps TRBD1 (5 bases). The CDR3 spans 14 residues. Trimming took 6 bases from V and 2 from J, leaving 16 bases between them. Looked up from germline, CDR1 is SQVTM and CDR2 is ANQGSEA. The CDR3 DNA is TGCAGCGTCGACCCAGGGCTTCAGAACTATGGCTACACCTTC. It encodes CSVDPGLQNYGYTF.

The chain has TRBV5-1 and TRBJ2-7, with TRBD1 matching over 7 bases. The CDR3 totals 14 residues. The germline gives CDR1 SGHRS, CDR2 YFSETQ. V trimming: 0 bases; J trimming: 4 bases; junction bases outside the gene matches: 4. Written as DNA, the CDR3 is TGCGCCAGCAGCTTGGAGGGGGCTGGGTACGAGCAGTACTTC. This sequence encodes CASSLEGAGYEQYF.

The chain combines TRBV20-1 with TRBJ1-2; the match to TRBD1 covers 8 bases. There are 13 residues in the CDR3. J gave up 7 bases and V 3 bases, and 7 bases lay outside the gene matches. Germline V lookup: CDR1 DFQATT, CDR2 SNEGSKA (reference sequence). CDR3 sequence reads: CSASRAGGSGYTF. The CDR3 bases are TGCAGTGCTAGTAGGGCAGGGGGCTCTGGCTACACCTTC.

The CDR3 region is CASSLEGQSEAFF. CDR3 in DNA: TGTGCCAGCAGCTTAGAGGGACAGAGTGAAGCTTTCTTT. The rearrangement joins TRBV7-9 to TRBJ1-1; TRBD1 agrees at 7 bases. The CDR3 covers 13 residues. V lost 1 base, J lost 7 bases, and 3 bases stayed unmatched. Germline CDR1 SEHNR, CDR2 FQNEAQ (reference sequence). The full variable domain, its missing parts supplied by reference TRBV7-9 and TRBJ1-1, is DTGVSQNPRHKITKRGQNVTFRCDPISEHNRLYWYRQTLGQGPEFLTYFQNEAQLEKSRLLSDRFSAERPKGSFSTLEIQRTEQGDSAMYLCASSLEGQSEAFFGQGTRLTVV.

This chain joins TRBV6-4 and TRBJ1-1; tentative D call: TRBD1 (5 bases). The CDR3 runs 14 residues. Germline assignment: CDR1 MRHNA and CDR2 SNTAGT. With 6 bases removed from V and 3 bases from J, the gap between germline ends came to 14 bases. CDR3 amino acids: CASRSGVWDTEAFF. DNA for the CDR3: TGTGCCAGCAGATCGGGGGTCTGGGACACTGAAGCTTTCTTT.